This T cell receptor (beta chain) was profiled in a study of regulatory T cells in long-lasting Graves disease (dated by TCRdb to the early 2020s). About the full investigation: Antithyroid drugs had been taken for less than 3 months by newly diagnosed Graves' disease patients. The study took place in China and was registered as a clinical trial. TCR sequencing covered some 13 persistent and about 20 newly diagnosed Graves' disease patients, 33 samples in total. Peripheral blood TCR sequencing and RNA sequencing compared persistent Graves' disease patients with newly diagnosed Graves' disease patients.

The method was multiplex PCR. Data came from an Illumina HiSeq 4000. To build TCR beta libraries, CDR3 regions were amplified by Arm-PCR using iRepertoire HTBI primers. Before sequencing, the PCR products went through gel purification. In the paper's pipeline: Across samples, 55 to 80 TRBV and roughly 13 TRBJ segments were identified and used for gene usage analysis of CDR3 amino acid clonotypes. Filtered high-quality paired reads were merged into contigs using COPE and FqMerger. BLAST was used to align contigs to IMGT TRBV, TRBD and TRBJ reference genes, with CDR3 defined following IMGT. Any clonotype with a frequency above 0.1% was counted as a highly expanded clone. Shannon entropy served as the measure of repertoire diversity, while the Gini coefficient captured V-J evenness. A clonotype found in more than one individual was treated as public. TCRdb reprocessed the public reads (quality trimming at Q25 with fastp, clone calling with MiXCR) and kept in-frame beta chains. Every distinct CDR3 protein forms one entry, paired with its most common genes and DNA. The authors' filters were not applied to this entry. For this sample the table gives roughly 500,000 distinct CDR3 sequences, of which around an eighth were detected only once. In total, the top ten clones hold 10% of the sample.

The CDR3 starts with the cysteine, ends with the phenylalanine, and has 20 residues. The sequence is cut down to CDR3 DNA, 60 bases in frame from base 1. V is cut back by 0 bases and J by 0 bases, with 11 bases in the junction unmatched. CDR1 and CDR2, looked up from the germline V gene, are MNHEY and SVGAGI. Per the publication, the time point label means: newly diagnosed GD, antithyroid drugs for less than 3 months. For both TCR sequencing and RNA sequencing, RNA was extracted from PBMCs using TRIzol. The diagnosis of Graves' disease was made according to American Thyroid Association guidelines. Patients for the study were recruited at an endocrinology department in Xi'an, China. Each patient gave about 9.1 milliliters of peripheral blood, collected in an EDTA anticoagulant tube. PBMCs were isolated by Ficoll Paque Plus density gradient separation without further T cell sorting. An Agilent 2100 Bioanalyzer and agarose gel were used to check RNA quality, and a NanoDrop 2000 was used to measure RNA concentration.

Overall study results and their limits: Persistent disease showed preferential use of TRBV28, TRBJ1-2 and TRBJ2-5, whereas newly diagnosed disease favored TRBV20-1 and TRBJ2-1. Persistent Graves' disease patients showed lower TCR Shannon entropy and fewer highly expanded clones than newly diagnosed patients, suggesting clonal expansion. The authors noted that the small sample size was a limitation that may lower accuracy. Only the TCR beta chain was sequenced and analyzed. Peripheral blood alone was examined, since thyroid tissue, which constituted the primary lesion, could not be accessed. A larger number of public clonotypes was shared among persistent patients (under 3,000) than among newly diagnosed patients (around 880).

Turning to this clonotype: Its specific antigen is unknown. No base qualities exist here, and no much larger clone lies one base off it.

This sample was also put to use in a study of T cells in Graves' hyperthyroidism and ophthalmopathy. The other study reports the following: A patient counted as having stable Graves' hyperthyroidism if no progression to ophthalmopathy occurred over 18 months of follow-up. Hyperthyroidism patients were newly diagnosed, had a disease duration of under 2 months, and were aged 18 to 65 years. The study excluded patients with uncontrolled infections, other autoimmune diseases, pregnancy or lactation. Diagnoses relied on clinical symptoms, serum thyroxine and TRAb, thyroid ultrasound and orbital computed tomography. For the first round of RT-PCR on the TCR CDR3, the HTBI primer set was used together with the Qiagen OneStep RT-PCR kit. Most expanded thyroid clonotypes (frequency above 0.001) were also detected in blood, a finding suggesting that blood repertoires may reflect thyroid immune responses. A model built on a 13 V-J signature distinguished ophthalmopathy from stable hyperthyroidism, reaching 85% to 90% sensitivity and about 81% specificity in cross-validation and 80%/75% in testing. In validation, the model predicted progression to ophthalmopathy with roughly 70% sensitivity and around 72% specificity, a median of around six months before onset. To identify TCR V-J signatures that set the groups apart, the researchers used a discovery cohort of about a hundred patients, made up of 43 with Graves' ophthalmopathy and about 60 with stable Graves' hyperthyroidism. Prospective prediction of ophthalmopathy was tested in an independent validation cohort of 18 to 20 hyperthyroidism patients and roughly 16 patients who later progressed to ophthalmopathy. The 95 to 100 discovery patients were randomly divided into training and test sets at a 7:3 ratio. Thyroid tissue and blood T-cell repertoires from six Graves' hyperthyroidism patients were also compared in the study. Once sampling was done, hyperthyroidism patients were given methimazole at a starting dose of 30 mg daily, whereas ophthalmopathy patients were given high-dose intravenous methylprednisolone. Libraries were constructed in a second round of multiplex PCR, after which size selection and purification were performed. Paired-end sequencing of the libraries was performed with 100 bp reads on an Illumina HiSeq2000. SOAPnuke was used to process the raw data, with reads discarded if the reads contained adapters or uncalled bases, had a mean Phred below 15, or lacked an exact constant-primer or identifier match. COPE v1.2.5 was used to merge high-quality paired reads, and clonotypes were defined as unique nucleotide sequences. MiTCR v1.1 was used to align clonotypes to the IMGT TRBV, TRBD and TRBJ reference segments. Only V-J combinations with frequency above 0.0001, covering 99% to 99.2% of repertoires, were analysed. The TCS score was defined as the ratio of F50 (clonal expansion) to E x V (chaos), calculated using BLOSUM62-based TCRdist between CDR3 peptides within each V-J. Welch's t-statistics and random forest reduced 450 to 600 V-J features to roughly 13, which were used in a naive Bayes classifier (R e1071). Sample size was not statistically predetermined, and investigators were not blinded to group allocation. According to the paper, TCR Vbeta CDR3 sequencing was carried out on over 130 peripheral blood samples, which came from 40 to 45 ophthalmopathy, around 74 hyperthyroidism and roughly 17 progressor patients.

The material sequenced was peripheral blood mononuclear cells (PBMCs), taken at new diagnosis, from a patient treated with antithyroid drugs. The receptor comes from a man aged 25 to 45 with Graves disease. Donor details come from another sample of the same person, matched by shared clones. The V and J segments used are TRBV6-5 and TRBJ2-6, with 7 bases matching TRBD1. In nucleotide form, the sequence is TGTGCCAGCAGTTACTCCCAGACAGGGACGATAAGCTCTGGGGCCAACGTCCTGACTTTC. The encoded protein is CASSYSQTGTISSGANVLTF.